This TCR beta chain stems from a study of regulatory T cells in long-lasting Graves disease. V gave up 7 bases and J gave up 0 bases, with 22 bases separating them. CDR1 and CDR2 (germline): SGHRS, YFSETQ. The CDR3 runs to 17 residues. The time point was: newly diagnosed GD, antithyroid drugs for less than 3 months. Following extraction of RNA from PBMCs, that RNA was used to make the TCR library. Patients were enrolled at an endocrinology department in Xi'an, China. The TCR beta library used iRepertoire HTBI primers with Arm-PCR amplification of CDR3. MiXCR, applied by TCRdb to the multiplex PCR reads, yields one record per CDR3 protein. The profile covers more than 300,000 distinct CDR3 sequences, with under 20% appearing a single time and around 21% taken by the ten largest. This clonotype was observed many times. The data also belong to a second study, concerning T cells in Graves' hyperthyroidism and ophthalmopathy. From that report: Most clonotypes expanded in the thyroid (above 0.001) were also present in blood. Stable hyperthyroidism and ophthalmopathy were separated using 13 V-J signatures.

The input for sequencing was peripheral blood mononuclear cells (PBMCs), taken at new diagnosis, from a patient treated with antithyroid drugs. This clonotype originated in a woman younger than 35 with Graves disease. The chain links TRBV5-1 to TRBJ1-1; no reliable D call. CDR3 sequence reads: CASQLSEFRSLNTEAFF. CDR3 in DNA: TGCGCCAGCCAGCTTTCGGAGTTCCGGAGTTTGAACACTGAAGCTTTCTTT.